The present TCR beta chain was sequenced within a study of technical replicates of blood from a handful of donors. On this clone: Its ends do not fully match the called genes, so a read error is possible.

Measured with immunoSEQ multiplex PCR; TCRdb has only the in-frame clones, and not every one. Among roughly 80,000 clones listed, 96% were seen once. The length of the CDR3 is 15 residues. CDR1 is SGHKS and CDR2 is YYEKEE in the germline V gene (reference sequence). The rearrangement links TRBV5-5 to TRBJ2-7; possibly TRBD2 for D (6 bases). The TCR sequence derives from a human donor in good health. The source material was T cells isolated from PBMCs. The CDR3 bases are TGTGCCAGCAGCTTGGCCGGGAGAATCTCCCACGAGCAGTACTTC. Translated, it gives CASSLAGRISHEQYF.